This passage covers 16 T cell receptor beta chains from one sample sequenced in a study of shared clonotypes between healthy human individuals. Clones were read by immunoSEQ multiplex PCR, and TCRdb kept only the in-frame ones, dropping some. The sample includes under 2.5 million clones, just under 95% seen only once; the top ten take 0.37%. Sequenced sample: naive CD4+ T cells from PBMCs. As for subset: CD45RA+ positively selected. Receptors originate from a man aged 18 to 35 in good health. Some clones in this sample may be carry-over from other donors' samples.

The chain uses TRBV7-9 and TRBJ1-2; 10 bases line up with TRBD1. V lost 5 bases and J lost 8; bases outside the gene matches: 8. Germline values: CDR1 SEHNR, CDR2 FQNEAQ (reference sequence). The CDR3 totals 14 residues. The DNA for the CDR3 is TGTGCCAGCAGCGCAAGACAGGGGGCTCGCGGCTACACCTTC. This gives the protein CASSARQGARGYTF.

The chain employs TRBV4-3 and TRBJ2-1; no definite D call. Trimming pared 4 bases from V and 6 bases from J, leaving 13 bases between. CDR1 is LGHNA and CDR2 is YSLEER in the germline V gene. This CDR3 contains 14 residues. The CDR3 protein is CASSLSKTLNEQFF. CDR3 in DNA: TGCGCCAGCAGCCTAAGTAAAACCCTCAATGAGCAGTTCTTC.

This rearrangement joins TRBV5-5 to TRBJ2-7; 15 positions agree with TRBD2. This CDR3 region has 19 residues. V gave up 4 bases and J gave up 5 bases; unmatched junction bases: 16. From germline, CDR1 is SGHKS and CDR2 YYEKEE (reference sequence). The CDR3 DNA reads TGTGCCAGCAGCGCCTTATTCGGGACTAGCGGGAGGTATACGGACGAGCAGTACTTC. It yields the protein CASSALFGTSGRYTDEQYF.

CDR3 residues: CASSPTLGQPQHF. The DNA for the CDR3 is TGTGCCAGCAGCCCCACTCTCGGTCAGCCCCAGCATTTT. This chain links TRBV28 with TRBJ1-5; no clear D gene. V was shortened by 6 bases and J by 6 bases, with 12 bases between the two germline ends. The CDR3 covers 13 residues. Germline V gives CDR1 MDHEN, CDR2 SYDVKM. The full variable domain, rest sourced from reference TRBV28 and TRBJ1-5, is DVKVTQSSRYLVKRTGEKVFLECVQDMDHENMFWYRQDPGLGLRLIYFSYDVKMKEKGDIPEGYSVSREKKERFSLILESASTNQTSMYLCASSPTLGQPQHFGDGTRLSIL.

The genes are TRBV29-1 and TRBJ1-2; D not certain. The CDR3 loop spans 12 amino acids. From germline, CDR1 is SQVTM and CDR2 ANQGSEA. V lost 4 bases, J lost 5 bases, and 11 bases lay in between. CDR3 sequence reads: CSVGDLTYGYTF. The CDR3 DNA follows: TGCAGCGTTGGCGATTTAACATATGGCTACACCTTC. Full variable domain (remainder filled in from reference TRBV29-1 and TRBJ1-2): SAVISQKPSRDICQRGTSLTIQCQVDSQVTMMFWYRQQPGQSLTLIATANQGSEATYESGFVIDKFPISRPNLTFSTLTVSNMSPEDSSIYLCSVGDLTYGYTFGSGTRLTVV.

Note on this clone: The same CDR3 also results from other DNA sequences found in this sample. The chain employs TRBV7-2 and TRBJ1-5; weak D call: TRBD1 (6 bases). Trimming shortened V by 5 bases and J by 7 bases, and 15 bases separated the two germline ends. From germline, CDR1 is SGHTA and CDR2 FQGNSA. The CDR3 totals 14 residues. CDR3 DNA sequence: TGTGCCAGCAGCCTCTCACAGGGAAACCAGCCCCAGCATTTT. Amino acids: CASSLSQGNQPQHF.

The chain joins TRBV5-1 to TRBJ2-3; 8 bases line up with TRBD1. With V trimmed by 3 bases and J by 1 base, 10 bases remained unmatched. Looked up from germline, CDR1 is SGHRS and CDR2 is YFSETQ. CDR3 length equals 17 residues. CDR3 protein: CASSWNGQGPGTDTQYF. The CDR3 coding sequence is TGCGCCAGCAGCTGGAATGGACAGGGCCCTGGCACAGATACGCAGTATTTT.

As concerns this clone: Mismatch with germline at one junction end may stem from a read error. The CDR3 protein is CASRLGGSGADTQYF. The CDR3 DNA reads TGCGCCAGCAGGTTGGGCGGGAGTGGGGCAGATACGCAGTATTTT. The chain combines TRBV5-1 with TRBJ2-3; the match to TRBD2 covers 7 bases. This CDR3 comprises 15 residues. Germline assignment: CDR1 SGHRS and CDR2 YFSETQ.

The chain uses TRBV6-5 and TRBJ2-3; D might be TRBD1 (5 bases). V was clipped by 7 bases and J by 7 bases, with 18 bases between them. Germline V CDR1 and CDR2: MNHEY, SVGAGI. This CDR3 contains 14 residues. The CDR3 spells CASNKGKVSNTQYF. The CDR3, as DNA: TGTGCCAGCAACAAGGGGAAAGTCTCGAATACGCAGTATTTT.

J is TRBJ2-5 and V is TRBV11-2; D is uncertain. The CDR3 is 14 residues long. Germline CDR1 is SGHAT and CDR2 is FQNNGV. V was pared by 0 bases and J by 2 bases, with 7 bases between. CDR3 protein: CASSLDTGQETQYF. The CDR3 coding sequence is TGTGCCAGCAGCTTAGATACCGGGCAAGAGACCCAGTACTTC.

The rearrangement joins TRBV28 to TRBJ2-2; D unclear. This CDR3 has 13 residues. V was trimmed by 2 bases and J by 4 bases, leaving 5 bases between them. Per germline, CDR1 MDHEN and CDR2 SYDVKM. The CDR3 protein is CASSLPITGELFF. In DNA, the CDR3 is TGTGCCAGCAGTTTACCAATCACCGGGGAGCTGTTTTTT.

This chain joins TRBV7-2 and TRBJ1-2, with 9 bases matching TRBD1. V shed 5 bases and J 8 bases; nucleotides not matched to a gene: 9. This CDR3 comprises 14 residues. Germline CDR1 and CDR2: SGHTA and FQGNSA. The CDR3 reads CASSKDRGLLGYTF. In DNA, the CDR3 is TGTGCCAGCAGCAAGGACAGGGGACTTCTGGGCTACACCTTC.

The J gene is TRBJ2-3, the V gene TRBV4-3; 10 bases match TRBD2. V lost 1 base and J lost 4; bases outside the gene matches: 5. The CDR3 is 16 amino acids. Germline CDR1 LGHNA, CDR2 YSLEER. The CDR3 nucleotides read TGCGCCAGCAGCCAAGGTTCTAGCGGGAGTGCAGATACGCAGTATTTT. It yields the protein CASSQGSSGSADTQYF.

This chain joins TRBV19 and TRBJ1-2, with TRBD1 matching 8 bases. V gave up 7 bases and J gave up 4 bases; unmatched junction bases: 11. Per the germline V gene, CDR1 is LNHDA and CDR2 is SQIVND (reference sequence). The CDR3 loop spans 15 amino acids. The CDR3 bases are TGTGCCAGTACCCCGGGGGCAGGGGGCGTCTATGGCTACACCTTC. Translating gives CASTPGAGGVYGYTF.

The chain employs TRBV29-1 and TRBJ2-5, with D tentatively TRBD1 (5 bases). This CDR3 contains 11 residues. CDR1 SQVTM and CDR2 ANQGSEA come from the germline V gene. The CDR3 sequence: CSTGFQETQYF. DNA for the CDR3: TGCAGTACAGGATTTCAAGAGACCCAGTACTTC. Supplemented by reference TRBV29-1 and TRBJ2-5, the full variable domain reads SAVISQKPSRDICQRGTSLTIQCQVDSQVTMMFWYRQQPGQSLTLIATANQGSEATYESGFVIDKFPISRPNLTFSTLTVSNMSPEDSSIYLCSTGFQETQYFGPGTRLLVL.

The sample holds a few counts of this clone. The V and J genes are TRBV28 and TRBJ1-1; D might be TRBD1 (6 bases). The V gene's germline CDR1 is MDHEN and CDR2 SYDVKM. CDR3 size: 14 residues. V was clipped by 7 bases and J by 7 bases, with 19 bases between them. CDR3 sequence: CASTLSGTTREAFF. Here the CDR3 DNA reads TGTGCCAGCACCTTAAGTGGGACAACCCGTGAAGCTTTCTTT.